This TCR beta chain is drawn from a study of T cells in Graves' hyperthyroidism and ophthalmopathy. This clonotype was detected ten times or more. Researchers took RNA transcripts and amplified the TCR beta CDR3 regions from them. When the TCR CDR3 underwent first-round RT-PCR, the HTBI primer set was used. TCRdb passed the multiplex PCR reads through MiXCR, listing each CDR3 protein once. The sample shows around 300,000 distinct CDR3 sequences, roughly 13% of them seen only once. The CDR3 has 13 residues. V was pared by 4 bases and J by 10 bases, with 17 bases between. CDR1 GTSNPN and CDR2 SVGIG come from the germline V gene (reference sequence).

The J gene is TRBJ2-1, the V gene TRBV30; possible D gene TRBD1, 6 bases. The source is a woman aged 30 to 39 with Graves' hyperthyroidism that later progressed to Graves' ophthalmopathy. Specimen: blood. CDR3 protein: CAWTGTIPREQFF. DNA of the CDR3: TGTGCCTGGACCGGGACAATCCCGCGGGAGCAGTTCTTC.